Listed here are 26 T cell receptor beta chains from one sample, sequenced in a study of cytomegalovirus exposure and HLA in healthy donors. The assay was immunoSEQ multiplex PCR, and TCRdb's table has in-frame clones only and misses some. The sample yields around 250,000 clones, 90% seen once. The sample was PBMCs. The receptors here all came from a woman under 30 in good health and CMV-seronegative.

V is TRBV10-1 and J is TRBJ2-1, with 11 bases that match TRBD1. This CDR3 has 16 amino acids. Germline trimming cut 4 bases from V and 8 bases from J; bases unmatched to any gene: 10. Germline V lookup: CDR1 WNHNN, CDR2 SYGVQD (reference sequence). Here the CDR3 reads CASSVYGTGGVDEQFF. The CDR3 coding sequence is TGCGCCAGCAGTGTCTACGGGACAGGGGGAGTGGATGAGCAGTTCTTC.

The genes are TRBV5-1 and TRBJ2-5; D is ambiguous. This CDR3 comprises 11 residues. The V gene's germline CDR1 is SGHRS and CDR2 YFSETQ. V was trimmed by 5 bases and J by 3 bases, leaving 5 bases between them. The CDR3 coding sequence is TGCGCCAGCAGTGCGGAAGAGACCCAGTACTTC. It specifies CASSAEETQYF.

The chain uses TRBV6-5 and TRBJ2-3; TRBD2 agrees at 7 bases. This CDR3 comprises 16 residues. The germline V gene has CDR1 MNHEY and CDR2 SVGAGI. Trimming took 1 base from V and 0 from J; bases not matched to a gene: 4. DNA for the CDR3: TGTGCCAGCAGTTACTACGCAGCGGGGAGCACAGATACGCAGTATTTT. This encodes CASSYYAAGSTDTQYF.

The chain couples TRBV2 to TRBJ2-1, with D possibly TRBD1 on 7 matching bases. From germline, CDR1 is SNHLY and CDR2 FYNNEI. CDR3 length equals 15 residues. Trimming shortened V by 7 bases and J by 2 bases, and 15 bases separated the two germline ends. The CDR3 DNA is TGTGCCAGCACCATGACAGGGAGGCCCTACAATGAGCAGTTCTTC. Amino acids: CASTMTGRPYNEQFF.

This chain joins TRBV19 and TRBJ1-1; D is possibly TRBD1 (6 bases). The CDR3 is 17 amino acids. Deletions cut 3 bases from V and 6 bases from J, with 23 bases between. Germline-derived CDR1 and CDR2 are LNHDA and SQIVND (reference sequence). For the CDR3, the DNA is TGTGCCAGTAGTATGGTCCAGGGGCGGTCCATCAGTCCTGAAGCTTTCTTT. This gives the protein CASSMVQGRSISPEAFF. Combining the CDR3 with reference TRBV19 and TRBJ1-1 gives the whole variable domain DGGITQSPKYLFRKEGQNVTLSCEQNLNHDAMYWYRQDPGQGLRLIYYSQIVNDFQKGDIAEGYSVSREKKESFPLTVTSAQKNPTAFYLCASSMVQGRSISPEAFFGQGTRLTVV.

The gene calls are TRBV29-1 and TRBJ1-2, with D tentatively TRBD1 (6 bases). V was shortened by 6 bases and J by 4 bases, with 12 bases between the two germline ends. The germline V gene encodes CDR1 SQVTM and CDR2 ANQGSEA. The length of the CDR3 is 12 residues. The CDR3: CSVWGQFYGYTF. The DNA of the CDR3 is TGCAGCGTCTGGGGACAATTCTATGGCTACACCTTC.

The chain joins TRBV6-5 to TRBJ1-2; 8 bases fit TRBD1. Trimming removed 2 bases from V and 6 bases from J; junction bases left unmatched: 5. The CDR3 covers 14 residues. Germline values: CDR1 MNHEY, CDR2 SVGAGI. CDR3 residues: CASSYGQGGHGYTF. The DNA of the CDR3 is TGTGCCAGCAGTTACGGACAGGGTGGACATGGCTACACCTTC.

This clone was seen only a few times. This sequence joins TRBV4-1 and TRBJ2-7; 10 bases are shared with TRBD1. The CDR3 is 15 residues long. Germline V gene sequence: CDR1 MGHRA, CDR2 YSYEKL. The trim removed 0 bases at V and 2 bases at J, leaving 1 base unmatched. As DNA, the CDR3 is TGCGCCAGCAGCCAAGATGGACAGGGGGCCTACGAGCAGTACTTC. Protein sequence: CASSQDGQGAYEQYF.

The V and J genes are TRBV18 and TRBJ1-5; D remains ambiguous. Trimming stripped 2 bases from V and 2 bases from J, with 13 bases between. Looked up from germline, CDR1 is KGHSH and CDR2 is LQKENI. CDR3 length: 16 residues. This CDR3 is CASSPRRGQGNQPQHF. CDR3 in DNA: TGTGCCAGCTCACCAAGAAGAGGGCAGGGCAATCAGCCCCAGCATTTT.

This clone was seen a few times. The rearrangement uses TRBV6-1 and TRBJ2-2; D remains ambiguous. The CDR3 sequence is 13 residues long. The germline V and J ends were trimmed by 2 bases and 7 bases, with 8 bases remaining between them. Germline CDR1 is MNHNS and CDR2 is SASEGT. For the CDR3, the DNA is TGTGCCAGCAGTGAACGTCCCTTCGGGGAGCTGTTTTTT. Translated, it gives CASSERPFGELFF.

The chain recombines TRBV28 with TRBJ2-7; 11 bases map to TRBD2. The CDR3 runs 16 residues. Looked up from germline, CDR1 is MDHEN and CDR2 is SYDVKM. V shed 2 bases and J 2 bases; nucleotides not matched to a gene: 5. Written as DNA, the CDR3 is TGTGCCAGCAGTTTAAGCCTAGCGGGGGGCCCCTACGAGCAGTACGTC. This sequence encodes CASSLSLAGGPYEQYV.

The rearrangement links TRBV9 to TRBJ2-3, with 13 bases aligning to TRBD2. This CDR3 region has 18 residues. Germline loops: CDR1 SGDLS, CDR2 YYNGEE. V was pared by 4 bases and J by 4 bases, with 12 bases of the junction left unmatched. The CDR3 sequence: CASSHPSGLAGVSDTQYF. CDR3 DNA sequence: TGTGCCAGCAGCCATCCCTCCGGACTAGCGGGGGTGTCAGATACGCAGTATTTT.

The V and J genes are TRBV7-8 and TRBJ1-2; D may be TRBD1 (5 bases). The CDR3 loop spans 14 amino acids. Germline CDR1 and CDR2: SGHVS and FQNEAQ. Deletions cut 5 bases from V and 8 bases from J, with 18 bases between. The CDR3 region has the DNA TGTGCCAGCAGCCATTTCGGCGGGACGCGGGGCTACACCTTC. It encodes CASSHFGGTRGYTF.

J is TRBJ1-4 and V is TRBV6-5, with D perhaps matching TRBD1 (6 bases). The CDR3 totals 14 residues. Trimming removed 6 bases from V and 5 bases from J, with 13 bases in between. CDR1 and CDR2 from the germline V gene are MNHEY and SVGAGI. Here the CDR3 DNA reads TGTGCCAGCAGGTTTGGGGGGGCGAATGAAAAACTGTTTTTT. It is translated as CASRFGGANEKLFF.

V gene TRBV28 combines with J gene TRBJ1-5; no reliable D call. This CDR3 is 15 amino acids long. Trimming cost V 2 bases and J 4 bases, with 12 bases left between them. CDR1 and CDR2 from the germline V gene are MDHEN and SYDVKM. DNA for the CDR3: TGTGCCAGCAGTTTAGTGCCTCCGGAGAATCAGCCCCAGCATTTT. Translating gives CASSLVPPENQPQHF.

The J gene is TRBJ1-4, the V gene TRBV5-1; no definite D call. The V gene lost 6 bases and the J gene lost 8 bases, with 17 bases spanning the gap. The CDR3 consists of 14 residues. Per the germline V gene, CDR1 is SGHRS and CDR2 is YFSETQ. The CDR3 reads CASTMGREGEKLFF. The CDR3, as DNA: TGCGCCAGCACCATGGGGAGGGAAGGGGAAAAACTGTTTTTT.

The V call is TRBV27, the J call TRBJ2-3, with D maybe TRBD2 (5 bases). Germline assignment: CDR1 MNHEY and CDR2 SMNVEV (reference sequence). Trimming removed 3 bases at V and 4 bases at J, with 8 bases between. The CDR3 has 13 residues. The CDR3 is CASSFIGADTQYF. In DNA form, the CDR3 reads TGTGCCAGCAGTTTTATCGGGGCAGATACGCAGTATTTT.

The chain uses TRBV28 and TRBJ2-3, with 10 bases that match TRBD2. The CDR3 spans 17 residues. Germline trimming cut 6 bases from V and 3 bases from J; bases unmatched to any gene: 12. Germline V CDR1 and CDR2: MDHEN, SYDVKM. CDR3 loop: CASSHRFRSGGTDTQYF. CDR3 nucleotides: TGTGCCAGCAGCCACCGATTTCGTAGCGGGGGGACAGATACGCAGTATTTT.

This chain uses TRBV2 with TRBJ2-3, with 10 bases aligning to TRBD1. CDR1 and CDR2 from the germline V gene are SNHLY and FYNNEI. The CDR3 has 14 amino acids. V trimming: 9 bases; J trimming: 4 bases; junction bases outside the gene matches: 7. The chain's CDR3 is CASSGDRGADTQYF. In DNA form, the CDR3 reads TGTGCCAGTTCAGGGGACAGGGGAGCAGATACGCAGTATTTT.

The chain links TRBV5-6 to TRBJ2-5; 13 nucleotides match TRBD2. Unmatched junction bases numbered 5, after V lost 6 bases and J lost 0 bases. CDR3 length: 16 amino acids. The germline V gene encodes CDR1 SGHDT and CDR2 YYEEEE. The CDR3 nucleotides read TGTGCCAGCACTGGACTAGCGGGGGATTACCAAGAGACCCAGTACTTC. This encodes CASTGLAGDYQETQYF.

The genes are TRBV5-1 and TRBJ1-1; no clear D. Trimming stripped 1 base from V and 0 bases from J, with 7 bases between. Per the germline V gene, CDR1 is SGHRS and CDR2 is YFSETQ. This CDR3 spans 14 amino acids. The CDR3 sequence is CASSLMAVNTEAFF. The CDR3 DNA follows: TGCGCCAGCAGCTTGATGGCGGTGAACACTGAAGCTTTCTTT. Drawing the rest from reference TRBV5-1 and TRBJ1-1, the complete variable domain is KAGVTQTPRYLIKTRGQQVTLSCSPISGHRSVSWYQQTPGQGLQFLFEYFSETQRNKGNFPGRFSGRQFSNSRSEMNVSTLELGDSALYLCASSLMAVNTEAFFGQGTRLTVV.

V usage is TRBV6-5 and J usage is TRBJ1-6; 8 nucleotides line up with TRBD1. The CDR3 covers 14 residues. Trimming took 6 bases from V and 5 from J; bases not matched to a gene: 3. CDR1 MNHEY and CDR2 SVGAGI come from the germline V gene. The CDR3 DNA reads TGTGCCAGCAGATGGGACAGGAATAATTCACCCCTCCACTTT. It codes for CASRWDRNNSPLHF.

The CDR3 loop is CASSLSTGDQPQHF. The DNA for the CDR3 is TGCGCCAGCAGCCTGTCGACAGGGGATCAGCCCCAGCATTTT. V and J are TRBV4-1 and TRBJ1-5; 8 nucleotides agree with TRBD1. The CDR3 consists of 14 residues. The V segment lost 4 bases and the J segment 5 bases; nucleotides outside the gene matches: 4. CDR1 and CDR2 (germline): MGHRA, YSYEKL.

The CDR3 sequence is CASSDLSEQYF. CDR3 sequence (DNA): TGCGCCAGCAGTGATCTTTCCGAGCAGTACTTC. This sequence joins TRBV10-1 and TRBJ2-7; D unresolved. Trimming took 3 bases from V and 6 from J, leaving 6 bases between them. Looked up from germline, CDR1 is WNHNN and CDR2 is SYGVQD (reference sequence). The CDR3 covers 11 residues.

The CDR3 region has the DNA TGTGCCAGCAGCTTGTTTGCAGACTCTGGAAACACCATATATTTT. Protein product: CASSLFADSGNTIYF. The chain is built from TRBV5-6 and TRBJ1-3; D ambiguous. The V end lost 1 base, the J end lost 0 bases, and 8 bases lay between the germline ends. From germline, CDR1 is SGHDT and CDR2 YYEEEE. There are 15 residues in the CDR3.

This clone was seen once. V and J are TRBV6-4 and TRBJ2-1, with 10 bases matching TRBD2. The CDR3 covers 16 residues. The V gene's germline CDR1 is MRHNA and CDR2 SNTAGT. V gave up 6 bases and J gave up 3 bases; unmatched junction bases: 8. The DNA of the CDR3 is TGTGCCAGCAGCCCCAATAGCGGGGGGTTCTACAATGAGCAGTTCTTC. Amino acids: CASSPNSGGFYNEQFF.